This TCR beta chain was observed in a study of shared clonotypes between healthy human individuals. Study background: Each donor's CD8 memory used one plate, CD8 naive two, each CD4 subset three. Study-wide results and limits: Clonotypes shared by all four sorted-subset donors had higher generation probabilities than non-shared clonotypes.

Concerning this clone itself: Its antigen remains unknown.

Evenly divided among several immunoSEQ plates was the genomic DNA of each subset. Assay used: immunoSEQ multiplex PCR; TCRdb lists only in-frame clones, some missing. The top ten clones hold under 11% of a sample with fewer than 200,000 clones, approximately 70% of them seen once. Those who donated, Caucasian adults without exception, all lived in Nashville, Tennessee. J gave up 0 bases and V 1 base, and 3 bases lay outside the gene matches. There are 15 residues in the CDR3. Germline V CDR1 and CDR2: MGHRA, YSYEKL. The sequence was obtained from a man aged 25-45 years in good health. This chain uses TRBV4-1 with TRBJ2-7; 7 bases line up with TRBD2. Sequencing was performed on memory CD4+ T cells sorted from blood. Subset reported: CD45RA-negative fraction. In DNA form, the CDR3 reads TGCGCCAGCAGCCAAGCCCGGACTAGCTCCTACGAGCAGTACTTC. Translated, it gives CASSQARTSSYEQYF.